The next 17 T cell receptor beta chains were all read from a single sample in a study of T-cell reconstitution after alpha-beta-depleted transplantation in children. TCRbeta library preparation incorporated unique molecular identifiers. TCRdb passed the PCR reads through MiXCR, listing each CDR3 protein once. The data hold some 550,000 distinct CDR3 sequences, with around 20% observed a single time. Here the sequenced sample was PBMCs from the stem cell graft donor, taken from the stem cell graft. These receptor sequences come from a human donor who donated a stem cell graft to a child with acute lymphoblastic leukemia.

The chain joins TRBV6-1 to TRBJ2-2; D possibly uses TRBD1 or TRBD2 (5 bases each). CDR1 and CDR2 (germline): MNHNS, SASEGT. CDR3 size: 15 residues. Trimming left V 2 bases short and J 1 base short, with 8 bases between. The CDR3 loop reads CASSEFGGNTGELFF. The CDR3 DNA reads TGTGCCAGCAGTGAATTTGGGGGGAACACCGGGGAGCTGTTTTTT.

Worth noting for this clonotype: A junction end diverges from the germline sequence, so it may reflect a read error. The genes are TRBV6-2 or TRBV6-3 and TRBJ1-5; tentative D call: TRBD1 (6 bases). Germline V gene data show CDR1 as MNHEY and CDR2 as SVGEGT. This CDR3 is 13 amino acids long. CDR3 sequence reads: CLSFGGKGQPQQF. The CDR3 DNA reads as TGCCTATCATTTGGAGGGAAAGGACAGCCCCAGCAATTT.

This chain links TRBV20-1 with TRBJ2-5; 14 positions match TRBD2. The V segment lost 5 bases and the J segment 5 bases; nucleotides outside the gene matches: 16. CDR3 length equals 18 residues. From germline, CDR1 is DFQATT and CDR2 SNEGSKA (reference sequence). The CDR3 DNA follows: TGCAGTGCTTACCACGCGAAGACTAGCGGGAGGGCCCGGGAGACCCAGTACTTC. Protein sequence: CSAYHAKTSGRARETQYF.

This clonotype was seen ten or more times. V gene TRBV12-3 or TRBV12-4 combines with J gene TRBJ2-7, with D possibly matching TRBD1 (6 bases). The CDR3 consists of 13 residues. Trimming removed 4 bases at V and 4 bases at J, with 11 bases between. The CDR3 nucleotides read TGTGCCAGCAGTTCCGGACAGATTTACGAGCAGTACTTC. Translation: CASSSGQIYEQYF.

Here the CDR3 reads CASSRRLADSYEQYF. The CDR3, as DNA: TGTGCCAGCAGCCGCAGACTAGCGGACTCCTACGAGCAGTACTTC. The chain carries TRBV3-1 and TRBJ2-7; TRBD2 aligns across 9 bases. There are 15 residues in the CDR3. Germline CDR1 reads LGHDT; CDR2 reads YNNKEL (reference sequence). Losses at the gene ends were 4 bases for V and 0 bases for J; bases not matched to a gene: 4.

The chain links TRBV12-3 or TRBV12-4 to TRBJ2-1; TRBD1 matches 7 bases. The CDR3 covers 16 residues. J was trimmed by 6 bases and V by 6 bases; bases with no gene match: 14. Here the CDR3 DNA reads TGTGCCAGCAGCCCTCTAAACGGACAGGCTCGCAATGAGCAGTTCTTC. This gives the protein CASSPLNGQARNEQFF.

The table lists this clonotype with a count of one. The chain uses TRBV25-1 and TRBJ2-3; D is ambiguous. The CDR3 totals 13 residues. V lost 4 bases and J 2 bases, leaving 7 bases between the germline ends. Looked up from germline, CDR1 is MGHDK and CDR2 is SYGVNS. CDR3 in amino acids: CASSGYNTDTQYF. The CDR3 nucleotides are TGTGCCAGCAGTGGTTACAACACAGATACGCAGTATTTT.

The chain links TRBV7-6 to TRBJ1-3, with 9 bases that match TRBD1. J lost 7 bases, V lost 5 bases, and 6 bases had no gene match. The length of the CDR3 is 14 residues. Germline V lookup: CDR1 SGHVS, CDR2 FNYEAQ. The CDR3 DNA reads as TGTGCCAGCAGCAACAGGGGGCAAGGGAACACCATATATTTT. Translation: CASSNRGQGNTIYF.

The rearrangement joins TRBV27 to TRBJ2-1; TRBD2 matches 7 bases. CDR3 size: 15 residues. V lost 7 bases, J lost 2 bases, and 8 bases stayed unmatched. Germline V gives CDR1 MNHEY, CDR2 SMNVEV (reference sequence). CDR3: CASTPLTSAYNEQFF. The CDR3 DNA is TGTGCCAGCACCCCCCTTACTAGCGCCTACAATGAGCAGTTCTTC.

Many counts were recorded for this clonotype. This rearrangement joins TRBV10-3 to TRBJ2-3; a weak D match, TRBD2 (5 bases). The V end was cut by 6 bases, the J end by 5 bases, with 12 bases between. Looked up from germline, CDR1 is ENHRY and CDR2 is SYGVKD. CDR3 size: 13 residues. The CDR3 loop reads CAISLGSRDTQYF. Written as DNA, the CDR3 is TGTGCCATCAGCTTAGGGAGCCGAGATACGCAGTATTTT.

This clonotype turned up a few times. CDR3 amino acids: CASSFRQTNTGELFF. In DNA form, the CDR3 reads TGTGCCAGCAGCTTTAGGCAAACGAACACCGGGGAGCTGTTTTTT. This sequence joins TRBV5-6 and TRBJ2-2; D not resolved. Trimming shortened V by 2 bases and J by 0 bases, and 8 bases separated the two germline ends. Germline V lookup: CDR1 SGHDT, CDR2 YYEEEE. The CDR3 is made up of 15 amino acids. Looking up the rest from reference TRBV5-6 and TRBJ2-2 gives the full variable domain: DAGVTQSPTHLIKTRGQQVTLRCSPKSGHDTVSWYQQALGQGPQFIFQYYEEEERQRGNFPDRFSGHQFPNYSSELNVNALLLGDSALYLCASSFRQTNTGELFFGEGSRLTVL.

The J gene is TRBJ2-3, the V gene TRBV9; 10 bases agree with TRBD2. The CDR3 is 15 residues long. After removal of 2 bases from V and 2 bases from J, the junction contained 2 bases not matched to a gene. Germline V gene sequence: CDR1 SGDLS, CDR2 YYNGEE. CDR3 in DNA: TGTGCCAGCAGCGTCCTAGCGGGAGACACAGATACGCAGTATTTT. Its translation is CASSVLAGDTDTQYF.

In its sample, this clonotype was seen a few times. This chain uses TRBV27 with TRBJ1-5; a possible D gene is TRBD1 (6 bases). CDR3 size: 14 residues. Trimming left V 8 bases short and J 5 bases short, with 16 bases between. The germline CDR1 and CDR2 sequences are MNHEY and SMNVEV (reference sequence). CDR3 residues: CASGIAGAYQPQHF. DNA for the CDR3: TGTGCCAGCGGGATCGCGGGGGCTTATCAGCCCCAGCATTTT.

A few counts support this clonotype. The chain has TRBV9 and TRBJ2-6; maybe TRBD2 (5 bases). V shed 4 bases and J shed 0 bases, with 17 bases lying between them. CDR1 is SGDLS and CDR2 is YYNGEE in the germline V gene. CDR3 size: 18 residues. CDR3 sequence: CASSPLPGTDSGANVLTF. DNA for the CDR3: TGTGCCAGCAGCCCACTACCGGGAACCGACTCTGGGGCCAACGTCCTGACTTTC.

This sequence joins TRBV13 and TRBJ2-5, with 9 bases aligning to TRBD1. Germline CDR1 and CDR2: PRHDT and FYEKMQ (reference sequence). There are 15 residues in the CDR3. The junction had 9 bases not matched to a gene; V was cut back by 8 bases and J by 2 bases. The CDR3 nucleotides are TGTGCCAGCCGGGACAGGGTTCGCGGGCAAGAGACCCAGTACTTC. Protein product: CASRDRVRGQETQYF.

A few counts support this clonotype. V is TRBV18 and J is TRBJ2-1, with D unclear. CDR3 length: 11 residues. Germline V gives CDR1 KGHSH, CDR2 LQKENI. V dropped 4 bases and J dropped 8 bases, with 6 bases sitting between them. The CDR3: CASSQGHEQFF. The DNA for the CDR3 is TGTGCCAGCTCACAAGGTCATGAGCAGTTCTTC.

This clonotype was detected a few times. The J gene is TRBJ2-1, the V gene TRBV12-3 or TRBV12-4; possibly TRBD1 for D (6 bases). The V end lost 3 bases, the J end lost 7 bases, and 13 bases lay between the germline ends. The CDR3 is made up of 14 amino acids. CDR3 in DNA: TGTGCCAGCAGTTTCCAGGGGCGCTTAAATGAGCAGTTCTTC. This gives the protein CASSFQGRLNEQFF.